Reported below is one T cell receptor beta chain. This sample is part of a study of T cell responses to AZD1222 COVID-19 vaccine. TCRdb keeps only in-frame clones here, not all; method: immunoSEQ multiplex PCR. The sample carries some 130,000 clones, 90% recorded once. From germline, CDR1 is SGHTA and CDR2 FQGTGA. V lost 4 bases and J lost 10, with 8 bases in between. This CDR3 spans 11 amino acids. The rearrangement uses TRBV7-3 and TRBJ2-1; no clear D. This TCR was sampled from an adult in good health. The source was peripheral blood, collected on day 0 of AZD1222 vaccination. The CDR3 sequence is CASSYFLEQFF. The CDR3, as DNA: TGTGCCAGCAGCTACTTTCTGGAGCAGTTCTTC.